This T cell receptor beta chain was retrieved from a study of blood T cell repertoires in COVID-19. V lost 8 bases, J lost 0 bases, and 12 bases lay in between. Germline CDR1 SNHLY, CDR2 FYNNEI. The CDR3 contains 14 residues. Study processing details: Nucleated cell counts were estimated from reference gene primer amplification. Generated by immunoSEQ multiplex PCR, the TCRdb table keeps only in-frame clones and is missing some. V and J calls and clone size follow that table, whereas D and trimming were derived from the DNA. This table has approximately 270,000 clones, about four fifths appearing once.

The specimen was peripheral blood. The chain couples TRBV2 to TRBJ2-3, with a tentative D call TRBD1 (6 bases). This clonotype originated in a person aged 65 to 79 with COVID-19, enrolled during active disease. The CDR3 region is CASYSQGSTDTQYF. The CDR3 coding sequence is TGTGCCAGCTACTCACAGGGTAGCACAGATACGCAGTATTTT. Together with reference TRBV2 and TRBJ2-3, the CDR3 gives the full variable domain: EPEVTQTPSHQVTQMGQEVILRCVPISNHLYFYWYRQILGQKVEFLVSFYNNEISEKSEIFDDQFSVERPDGSNFTLKIRSTKLEDSAMYFCASYSQGSTDTQYFGPGTRLTVL.